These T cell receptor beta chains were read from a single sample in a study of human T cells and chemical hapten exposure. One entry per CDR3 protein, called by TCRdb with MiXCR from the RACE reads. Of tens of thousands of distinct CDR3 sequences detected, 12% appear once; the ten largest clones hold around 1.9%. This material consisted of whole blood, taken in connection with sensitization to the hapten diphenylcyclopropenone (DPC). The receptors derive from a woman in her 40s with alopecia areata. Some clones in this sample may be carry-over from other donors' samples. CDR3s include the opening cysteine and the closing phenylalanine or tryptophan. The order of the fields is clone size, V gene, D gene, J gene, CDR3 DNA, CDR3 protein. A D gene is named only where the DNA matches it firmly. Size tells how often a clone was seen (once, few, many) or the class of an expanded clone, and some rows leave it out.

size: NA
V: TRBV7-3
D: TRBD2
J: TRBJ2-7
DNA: TGTGCCAGCAAGACTAGCGGGAGCAGTTACGAGCAGTACTTC
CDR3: CASKTSGSSYEQYF

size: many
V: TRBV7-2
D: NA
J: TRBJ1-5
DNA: TGTGCCAGCAGCTTAGGGCGGCATCAGCCCCAGCATTTT
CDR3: CASSLGRHQPQHF

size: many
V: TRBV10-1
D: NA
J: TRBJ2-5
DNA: TGCGCCAGCAGCCGCGGAGGGGGGTCGGAGACCCAGTACTTC
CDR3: CASSRGGGSETQYF

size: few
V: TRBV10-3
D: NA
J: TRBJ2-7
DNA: TGTGCCATCGGAGCCTCCTACGAGCAGTACTTC
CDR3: CAIGASYEQYF

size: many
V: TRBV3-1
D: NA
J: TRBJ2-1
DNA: TGTGCCAGCAGCCCCACCGGGATTCTCAATGAGCAGTTCTTC
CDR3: CASSPTGILNEQFF

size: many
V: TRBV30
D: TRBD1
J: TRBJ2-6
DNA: TGTGCCTGGAGCCGGGACAGGATACGCTCTGGGGCCAACGTCCTGACTTTC
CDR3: CAWSRDRIRSGANVLTF

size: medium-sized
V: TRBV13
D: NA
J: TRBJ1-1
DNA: TGTGCCAGCAGCTTAAGAGGCTTGAGCCCTGAAGCTTTCTTT
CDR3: CASSLRGLSPEAFF

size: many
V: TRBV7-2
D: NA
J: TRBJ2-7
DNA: TGTGCCAGCAGCTTAGCGTTTCGGGATTACGAGCAGTACTTC
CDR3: CASSLAFRDYEQYF

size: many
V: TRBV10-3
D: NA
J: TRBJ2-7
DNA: TGTGCCGCCGCTGAGGCTCGGGGCGAGCAGTACTTC
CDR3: CAAAEARGEQYF

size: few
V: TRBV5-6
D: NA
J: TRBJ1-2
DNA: TGTGCCAGCAGCTTGCCGTCAGGATCAAGCTATGGCTACACCTTC
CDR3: CASSLPSGSSYGYTF